The clone carrying this TCR beta chain showed up many times. What it recognizes is unknown. This sample is part of a study of Graves' ophthalmopathy and Graves' hyperthyroidism. Study results and caveats: Thyroid clonotypes that were expanded above 0.001 frequency mostly also appeared in blood. Both a roughly 66% sensitivity and a 72.22% specificity characterized the model's predictions of ophthalmopathy progression.

Uncontrolled infections, pregnancy, lactation or other autoimmune diseases led to patient exclusion. Researchers took RNA transcripts and amplified TCR beta CDR3 regions from them. Second-round multiplex PCR followed a first-round RT-PCR using HTBI primers. MiXCR, run by TCRdb on the multiplex PCR reads, gives a single entry per CDR3 protein. Here the sample spans about 420,000 distinct CDR3 sequences, about 21% being singletons. V was trimmed by 7 bases and J by 1 base, leaving 16 bases between them. Germline CDR1 is SGHTA and CDR2 is FQGNSA. The CDR3 is made up of 15 amino acids. The receptor comes from a woman younger than 30 with stable Graves' hyperthyroidism. This rearrangement joins TRBV7-2 to TRBJ1-1; perhaps TRBD1 as D (6 bases). What was sequenced was peripheral blood. For the CDR3, the DNA is TGTGCCAGCACTTTTTGGGGGCGCGGGAACACTGAAGCTTTCTTT. Its protein product is CASTFWGRGNTEAFF.